What follows describes a single TCR beta chain. The count of this clone is one. What this receptor recognizes is not known. No base quality values were provided; no much bigger clone lies one nucleotide off. A distance of 16 bases separates the germline ends of V and J, which lose 5 bases and 2 bases respectively. CDR1 and CDR2 are drawn from the germline V gene (reference sequence): LNHDA, SQIVND. Reading from cysteine to phenylalanine, the CDR3 counts 15 amino acids. Only the CDR3 region is kept as DNA, spanning 45 bases read in frame from base 1. The immunoSEQ Assay was used to sequence TCR beta CDR3 regions from DNA. Processing in the source paper ran as follows. To compute T cell density, TCR beta template counts were normalized to usable DNA, which was estimated by amplifying housekeeping genes. The preseqR package was used to estimate richness by extrapolating to 400,000 templates for PBMC samples and to 120,000 templates for tissue samples. Clonality was defined by subtracting Pielou's evenness from one. Tissue-enriched TCRs were identified through differential abundance testing performed on productive amino-acid clonotypes, with a minimum total count of 5 and an alpha of 0.1. The Jaccard Index and the Morisita Overlap Index were used to measure repertoire overlap between compartments. GLIPH clustered TCR beta CDR3s with public tetramer-defined viral CDR3s; viral motifs required at least three viral sequences plus V-gene enrichment. TCRdb took this table from immuneACCESS and kept in-frame rearrangements with V and J called. Such tables lack part of the clones; where checked against another copy, unresolved V genes explain under half of the gap, and the rest is unexplained. V, J and clone size were drawn from that table, and D and trimming were deduced from the DNA. This sample holds fewer than 25,000 clones; around 85% were observed only once. The ten largest clones represent about 1.1% of the sample.

At diagnosis, peripheral blood, uninvolved tumor-adjacent lung and tumor were collected and stored as a combination of fresh-frozen and FFPE material. For TCR repertoire profiling, the blood samples were analyzed as peripheral blood mononuclear cells. The sample belongs to a study of T cells in localized non-small cell lung cancer (TCRdb year 2020). About the full investigation: The study examined T cell repertoires in 200 to 250 patients with early-stage NSCLC and compared tumors with uninvolved tumor-adjacent lungs. The mean age of the NSCLC patients was 60 to 85 years, with 130 or so men and approximately 100 women. The cohort was made up of about 240 treatment-naive NSCLC patients whose localized lung tumors had been resected. Study-wide findings and limitations: Because multi-region tumor sequencing was not done, intratumor heterogeneity could not be ruled out. The highest T cell clonality was observed in uninvolved tumor-adjacent lung, where clonality exceeded that of tumor, suggesting that antigenic responses were more focused in uninvolved tumor-adjacent lung. A median of roughly 58 of the top 100 tumor clones were detected in paired uninvolved adjacent lung, and 28 of these tumor clones were also found among the top 100 clones of the paired uninvolved adjacent lung. Longer overall survival was associated with higher T cell density in blood, whereas shorter survival was associated with higher clonality in adjacent lung. Because of the exploratory design, TCR variables were selected using unadjusted p-values without false-discovery rate correction.

The TCR was taken from a woman aged 35-75 years with stage I lung adenocarcinoma. In this chain, TRBV19 is recombined with TRBJ2-7; the D gene is perhaps TRBD1 or TRBD2, each of them matching over 6 bases. The sequencing used peripheral blood, collected before any cancer treatment. The DNA is TGTGCCAGTAGTCGCACCCAGGGGAGGACCTACGAGCAGTACTTC. Its amino acids are CASSRTQGRTYEQYF.